The 20 T cell receptor beta chains below all came from one sample that was sequenced in a study of type 1 regulatory T cells. Their cognate antigens are unknown. TCRdb analysed the reads with MiXCR anew, one entry per CDR3 protein. The data show roughly 71,000 distinct CDR3 sequences, around 60% seen once. Sequenced material: cultured T cells, either the whole culture or a sorted T cell fraction (not recorded which). As for subset: Tr1-enriched cell product generated in vitro against host alloantigens. The receptors here all came from a human donor in good health.

The gene calls are TRBV24-1 and TRBJ2-7; 10 nucleotides agree with TRBD1. Looked up from germline, CDR1 is KGHDR and CDR2 is SFDVKD. V lost 3 bases and J lost 2; bases outside the gene matches: 3. This CDR3 is 15 amino acids long. The CDR3, as DNA: TGTGCCACCAGTGATCCCGGGACAGGGGCCTACGAGCAGTACTTC. This codes for CATSDPGTGAYEQYF.

This clonotype was counted only a few times. The gene calls are TRBV5-1 and TRBJ2-2; tentatively, D is TRBD2 (5 bases). V lost 4 bases, J lost 7 bases, and 11 bases lay in between. Germline lookup yields CDR1 SGHRS and CDR2 YFSETQ. There are 13 residues in the CDR3. CDR3 sequence (DNA): TGCGCCAGCAGCCTGACCGGGGTCGGGGAGCTGTTTTTT. It yields the protein CASSLTGVGELFF.

The chain has TRBV27 and TRBJ1-4; D possibly corresponds to TRBD1 (5 bases). V lost 5 bases and J lost 10, with 20 bases in between. CDR1 and CDR2 (germline): MNHEY, SMNVEV (reference sequence). This CDR3 region has 15 residues. The CDR3 sequence: CASSPLDSVQGKLFF. The CDR3 region has the DNA TGTGCCAGCAGTCCACTGGACTCTGTTCAGGGAAAACTGTTTTTT. Supplemented by reference TRBV27 and TRBJ1-4, the full variable domain reads EAQVTQNPRYLITVTGKKLTVTCSQNMNHEYMSWYRQDPGLGLRQIYYSMNVEVTDKGDVPEGYKVSRKEKRNFPLILESPSPNQTSLYFCASSPLDSVQGKLFFGSGTQLSVL.

The DNA for the CDR3 is TGTGCCAGCAGCTCGACAGGGGGGGTATCGGTAGGCTACACCTTC. Translation: CASSSTGGVSVGYTF. The rearrangement links TRBV7-2 to TRBJ1-2; 9 nucleotides match TRBD1. In germline, CDR1 is SGHTA, CDR2 FQGNSA. V shed 4 bases and J 8 bases; nucleotides not matched to a gene: 11. This CDR3 region has 15 residues.

This clonotype was seen more than once but under ten times. The chain couples TRBV7-8 to TRBJ1-5, with D uncertain. This CDR3 is built from 14 residues. V shed 4 bases and J shed 5 bases, with 12 bases lying between them. Looked up from germline, CDR1 is SGHVS and CDR2 is FQNEAQ. CDR3 in amino acids: CASSSGRIDQPQHF. CDR3 nucleotide sequence: TGTGCCAGCAGCTCCGGACGGATTGATCAGCCCCAGCATTTT.

This clonotype is classed as large. The chain employs TRBV5-1 and TRBJ1-4; 9 bases fit TRBD1. In germline, CDR1 is SGHRS, CDR2 YFSETQ. The CDR3 runs to 14 residues. J gave up 8 bases and V 1 base, and 3 bases lay outside the gene matches. The CDR3 nucleotides read TGCGCCAGCAGCTTGACAGGGGGCCAAGAAAAACTGTTTTTT. Translated, it gives CASSLTGGQEKLFF. The full variable domain, with the rest looked up from reference TRBV5-1 and TRBJ1-4, is KAGVTQTPRYLIKTRGQQVTLSCSPISGHRSVSWYQQTPGQGLQFLFEYFSETQRNKGNFPGRFSGRQFSNSRSEMNVSTLELGDSALYLCASSLTGGQEKLFFGSGTQLSVL.

In its sample, this clonotype was seen a few times. This rearrangement joins TRBV6-5 to TRBJ2-3; D is possibly TRBD1 (5 bases). The CDR3 runs to 14 residues. The V and J ends lost 5 bases and 2 bases respectively, with 11 bases between them. Germline V gene data show CDR1 as MNHEY and CDR2 as SVGAGI. The CDR3 DNA follows: TGTGCCAGCAGTGTGACAGAGACCACAGATACGCAGTATTTT. It translates to CASSVTETTDTQYF.

The sample holds a few counts of this clonotype. This chain uses TRBV15 with TRBJ2-1, with 7 bases fitting TRBD2. The CDR3 consists of 16 residues. Trimming at V came to 1 base and at J to 8 bases, leaving 11 bases not matched to a gene. Germline V gene data show CDR1 as LNHNV and CDR2 as YYDKDF (reference sequence). The CDR3 sequence: CATSRAGSGIVYEQFF. The CDR3 bases are TGTGCCACCAGCAGAGCGGGAAGCGGGATCGTCTATGAGCAGTTCTTC.

The CDR3 DNA is TGTGCCACCAGTCAGCGGGTTGCTTGCTACGAGCAGTACTTC. The encoded protein is CATSQRVACYEQYF. This chain joins TRBV24-1 and TRBJ2-7, with D possibly matching TRBD2 (6 bases). The CDR3 is 14 amino acids. Trimming removed 6 bases at V and 3 bases at J, with 14 bases between. Germline CDR1 and CDR2: KGHDR and SFDVKD.

This sequence joins TRBV5-1 and TRBJ2-1; the D gene is possibly TRBD2 (6 bases). The length of the CDR3 is 20 residues. V lost 2 bases and J 0 bases, leaving 24 bases between the germline ends. The germline gives CDR1 SGHRS, CDR2 YFSETQ. CDR3 sequence reads: CASSFRPGLQSGDSYNEQFF. The CDR3, as DNA: TGCGCCAGCAGCTTCCGACCGGGACTCCAGTCCGGGGACTCCTACAATGAGCAGTTCTTC.

This rearrangement joins TRBV3-1 to TRBJ2-1, with D tentatively TRBD2 (6 bases). Deletions cut 1 base from V and 6 bases from J, with 13 bases between. This CDR3 is built from 15 residues. The germline gives CDR1 LGHDT, CDR2 YNNKEL (reference sequence). The CDR3 here is CASSQASPGGNEQFF. CDR3 DNA: TGTGCCAGCAGCCAAGCCTCACCCGGGGGCAATGAGCAGTTCTTC.

The J gene is TRBJ2-5, the V gene TRBV24-1; no firm D call. V was shortened by 3 bases and J by 0 bases, with 13 bases between the two germline ends. Germline V gene data show CDR1 as KGHDR and CDR2 as SFDVKD. The CDR3 sequence is 16 residues long. The DNA of the CDR3 is TGTGCCACCAGTGATGCTACTGGAATTTACCAAGAGACCCAGTACTTC. This encodes CATSDATGIYQETQYF.

The chain joins TRBV5-4 to TRBJ2-2; TRBD1 is a possible D gene (6 bases). V was pared by 3 bases and J by 1 base, with 7 bases between. The CDR3 is 14 amino acids. The germline CDR1 and CDR2 sequences are SGHNT and YYREEE (reference sequence). CDR3 protein: CASSWGQNTGELFF. The CDR3 DNA reads TGTGCCAGCAGCTGGGGACAGAACACCGGGGAGCTGTTTTTT. The full variable domain, its missing parts supplied by reference TRBV5-4 and TRBJ2-2, is ETGVTQSPTHLIKTRGQQVTLRCSSQSGHNTVSWYQQALGQGPQFIFQYYREEENGRGNFPPRFSGLQFPNYSSELNVNALELDDSALYLCASSWGQNTGELFFGEGSRLTVL.

This clonotype occurred a few times. The chain carries TRBV6-2 or TRBV6-3 and TRBJ2-1; D is unclear. Germline V gene lookup returns CDR1 MNHEY and CDR2 SVGEGT. Trimming removed 7 bases from V and 0 bases from J, with 10 bases in between. CDR3 length equals 14 residues. The CDR3 nucleotides are TGTGCCAGCACCGCACCTAGCTCCTACAATGAGCAGTTCTTC. This translates into CASTAPSSYNEQFF.

The chain is built from TRBV2 and TRBJ1-1; D ambiguous. Per the germline V gene, CDR1 is SNHLY and CDR2 is FYNNEI. V dropped 6 bases and J dropped 5 bases, with 10 bases sitting between them. The CDR3 has 12 residues. CDR3 in DNA: TGTGCCAGCAGAGAGACACTTACTGAAGCTTTCTTT. This gives the protein CASRETLTEAFF.

The chain is built from TRBV5-1 and TRBJ2-7; 16 positions agree with TRBD2. Germline V gene lookup returns CDR1 SGHRS and CDR2 YFSETQ. This CDR3 has 17 amino acids. V shed 4 bases, J shed 5 bases, and the junction held 9 bases outside the gene matches. The CDR3 here is CASSPPGLAGGPHEQYF. In nucleotides, the CDR3 is TGCGCCAGCAGCCCCCCGGGACTAGCGGGAGGGCCCCACGAGCAGTACTTC.

The table lists this clonotype with a few counts. This rearrangement joins TRBV2 to TRBJ1-2; TRBD1 matches 8 bases. J lost 6 bases, V lost 6 bases, and 6 bases had no gene match. There are 13 residues in the CDR3. In germline, CDR1 is SNHLY, CDR2 FYNNEI. CDR3 bases: TGTGCCAGCAGCGGACAGGGATACGATGGCTACACCTTC. Encoded protein: CASSGQGYDGYTF.

This clonotype is labeled as medium-sized. V usage is TRBV4-2 and J usage is TRBJ2-2, with 7 bases lining up with TRBD2. The trim removed 4 bases at V and 1 base at J, leaving 6 bases unmatched. The germline CDR1 and CDR2 sequences are LGHNA and YNFKEQ. The CDR3 has 16 amino acids. CDR3 in DNA: TGTGCCAGCAGCCTAGAGCGGGGACTGAACACCGGGGAGCTGTTTTTT. Translating it yields CASSLERGLNTGELFF.

On this clonotype: At one end the junction does not follow the germline gene, possibly because of a read error. The V gene is TRBV20-1, the J gene TRBJ1-3; D gene ambiguous. This CDR3 contains 14 residues. Germline V gene lookup returns CDR1 DFQATT and CDR2 SNEGSKA (reference sequence). CDR3 nucleotides: TGTAGTGCTAGAGATCCGAGCTCTGGAAACACCATATATTTT. Translated, it gives CSARDPSSGNTIYF.

The chain links TRBV6-2 or TRBV6-3 to TRBJ2-1, with 8 bases matching TRBD1. Per the germline V gene, CDR1 is MNHEY and CDR2 is SVGEGT. J gave up 10 bases and V 4 bases, and 9 bases lay outside the gene matches. The CDR3 has 14 residues. This chain's CDR3 is CASSFRQGAEEQFF. The CDR3 coding sequence is TGTGCCAGCAGTTTTCGGCAGGGGGCGGAGGAGCAGTTCTTC.